This is a list of T cell receptor beta chains from one sample in a study of neoadjuvant anti-PD-1 for oral cavity cancer. Libraries were prepared by immunoSEQ multiplex PCR; TCRdb keeps only in-frame clonotypes and omits some of them. The sample yields more than 9,000 clones, around 60% seen once. The sample here was tumor tissue, taken after nivolumab (anti-PD-1) treatment. All receptors derive from a person between 40 and 85 years old with oral cavity squamous cell carcinoma. CDR3s include the opening cysteine and the closing phenylalanine or tryptophan. D genes are given only for firm matches. Only part of the rows carry a size: once, few, many, or a class if the clone is expanded.

clone_size	v_call	d_call	j_call	cdr3_aa	cdr3_nt
NA	TRBV6-1	NA	TRBJ1-5	CASSEATPSYQPQHF	TGTGCCAGCAGTGAAGCCACCCCCTCTTATCAGCCCCAGCATTTT
few	TRBV7-8	NA	TRBJ2-1	CASSLDVGGRLSTFSSYNEQFF	TGTGCCAGCAGCTTAGACGTAGGGGGGAGGCTCTCCACGTTTTCCTCCTACAATGAGCAGTTCTTC
NA	TRBV6-5	TRBD1	TRBJ1-1	CASHRDRRNTEAFF	TGTGCCAGCCATCGGGACAGGAGGAACACTGAAGCTTTCTTT
NA	TRBV5-1	NA	TRBJ2-2	CASSLGQGPNTGELFF	TGCGCCAGCAGCTTGGGCCAGGGGCCCAACACCGGGGAGCTGTTTTTT
once	TRBV5-1	NA	TRBJ1-2	CASSFTPGDQNYGYTF	TGCGCCAGCAGCTTCACTCCGGGGGACCAGAACTATGGCTACACCTTC
NA	TRBV27	NA	TRBJ1-5	CASSSQGRQPQHF	TGTGCCAGCAGTTCTCAGGGCCGACAGCCCCAGCATTTT
few	TRBV7-2	NA	TRBJ2-7	CASSFGTYEQYF	TGTGCCAGCAGCTTCGGTACCTACGAGCAGTACTTC
NA	TRBV9	NA	TRBJ2-7	CASSTHVGEQYF	TGTGCCAGCAGCACGCACGTTGGCGAGCAGTACTTC
NA	TRBV5-4	TRBD2	TRBJ2-7	CASSQAGGRDEQYF	TGTGCCAGCAGCCAAGCGGGGGGGCGCGACGAGCAGTACTTC
NA	TRBV6-6	NA	TRBJ1-4	CASSWPEGRTNEKLFF	TGTGCCAGCAGTTGGCCTGAAGGGAGGACTAATGAAAAACTGTTTTTT
few	TRBV19	NA	TRBJ1-2	CASSIGQFYGYTF	TGTGCCAGTAGTATAGGACAGTTCTATGGCTACACCTTC
NA	TRBV19	TRBD1	TRBJ1-1	CASSRTGENTEAFF	TGTGCCAGTAGCCGGACAGGGGAGAACACTGAAGCTTTCTTT
NA	TRBV29-1	NA	TRBJ2-7	CSGTSTVNEQYF	TGCAGCGGAACATCGACAGTGAACGAGCAGTACTTC
few	TRBV6-5	NA	TRBJ2-1	CASSRGHEQFF	TGTGCCAGCAGTCGGGGGCATGAGCAGTTCTTC
NA	TRBV19	NA	TRBJ1-6	CASGRETHSPLHF	TGTGCCAGTGGGAGGGAGACTCATTCACCCCTCCACTTT
NA	TRBV7-2	NA	TRBJ2-1	CASSLGPANNEQFF	TGTGCCAGCAGCTTAGGGCCCGCCAACAATGAGCAGTTCTTC
few	TRBV27	TRBD1	TRBJ1-1	CASSLGRGNEAFF	TGTGCCAGCAGTTTGGGCAGGGGGAATGAAGCTTTCTTT